Presented here are 18 T cell receptor beta chains from one specimen sequenced in a study of breast tumors, draining lymph nodes, adjacent tissues. One entry per CDR3 protein results from TCRdb running MiXCR on the multiplex PCR reads. The sample records approximately 230,000 distinct CDR3 sequences, around 35% being singletons. Samples came from axillary lymph nodes draining the breast cancer. The material sequenced was axillary lymph node tissue. These receptors all stem from a female donor with breast cancer. Some clones in this sample may be carry-over from other donors' samples.

At least ten counts were recorded for this clonotype. J is TRBJ2-2 and V is TRBV11-2, with 11 bases that match TRBD2. V lost 2 bases and J lost 8; bases outside the gene matches: 31. The CDR3 loop spans 24 amino acids. The germline CDR1 and CDR2 sequences are SGHAT and FQNNGV. The CDR3 DNA reads TGTGCCAGCAGCTTATTAGTAGGACTAGCGGGTCCTATTCGAACACCTACTAAGGAAGGGGAGCTGTTTTTT. Translation: CASSLLVGLAGPIRTPTKEGELFF.

In its sample, this clonotype was seen many times. V usage is TRBV6-6 and J usage is TRBJ1-4; D might be TRBD1 (5 bases). The CDR3 contains 15 residues. CDR1 and CDR2 from the germline V gene are MNHNY and SVGAGI (reference sequence). V was clipped by 6 bases and J by 10 bases, with 21 bases between them. The CDR3: CASSPGGILSGKLFF. DNA of the CDR3: TGTGCCAGCAGCCCCGGGGGTATTCTAAGCGGAAAACTGTTTTTT.

In this sample, this clonotype turned up many times. The V call is TRBV20-1, the J call TRBJ2-1, with D hard to call. V was clipped by 3 bases and J by 6 bases, with 12 bases between them. Germline CDR1 is DFQATT and CDR2 is SNEGSKA (reference sequence). This CDR3 comprises 13 residues. The CDR3: CSASADRTNEQFF. The CDR3 nucleotides are TGCAGTGCTAGTGCAGATAGAACCAATGAGCAGTTCTTC.

This clonotype was recorded at least ten times. The chain couples TRBV7-6 to TRBJ2-7, with 7 bases aligning to TRBD1. The ends lost 0 bases at V and 2 bases at J; junction bases unmatched: 1. The CDR3 runs 14 residues. Looked up from germline, CDR1 is SGHVS and CDR2 is FNYEAQ. CDR3 residues: CASSLADRAYEQYF. The CDR3 nucleotides read TGTGCCAGCAGCTTAGCCGACAGGGCCTACGAGCAGTACTTC.

This clonotype was counted a single time. V is TRBV29-1 and J is TRBJ1-3, with D perhaps TRBD1 (5 bases). CDR1 SQVTM and CDR2 ANQGSEA come from the germline V gene. The CDR3 totals 12 residues. V was pared by 8 bases and J by 5 bases, with 13 bases between. The CDR3 DNA reads TGCAGCTTGGGGCCTGTGAGAAACACCATATATTTT. Amino acids: CSLGPVRNTIYF.

V and J are TRBV20-1 and TRBJ2-4, with D unclear. The ends were cut back, 0 bases at V and 5 bases at J, with 11 bases in the middle. This CDR3 spans 14 amino acids. Germline V gives CDR1 DFQATT, CDR2 SNEGSKA (reference sequence). CDR3 protein: CSARDRRSQNIQYF. CDR3 in DNA: TGCAGTGCTAGAGATCGACGGTCCCAAAACATTCAGTACTTC.

This clonotype occurred a few times. The chain is built from TRBV6-1 and TRBJ2-5; a possible D gene is TRBD2 (6 bases). The CDR3 spans 14 residues. V was clipped by 2 bases and J by 5 bases, with 12 bases between them. CDR1 is MNHNS, CDR2 SASEGT, per germline. The CDR3 sequence: CASSERGVGETQYF. Here the CDR3 DNA reads TGTGCCAGCAGTGAACGCGGGGTAGGGGAGACCCAGTACTTC.

This clonotype was counted a single time. Lacking the conserved final phenylalanine or tryptophan, this CDR3 likely reflects a read error. J is TRBJ1-2 and V is TRBV6-6, with D hard to call. The CDR3 extends over 11 amino acids. Germline V gives CDR1 MNHNY, CDR2 SVGAGI (reference sequence). DNA for the CDR3: TGCGCCAGCAGTTACCAAGACAGCTACACCCTC. It codes for CASSYQDSYTL.

In its sample, this clonotype was seen many times. A read error may explain this, as a much larger clone is one base away. The gene calls are TRBV7-2 and TRBJ1-5, with D uncertain. This CDR3 is built from 12 residues. CDR1 is SGHTA, CDR2 FQGNSA, per germline. DNA for the CDR3: TGTGTCAGCAGCAATAGCAATCAGCCCCAGCATTTT. Translating gives CVSSNSNQPQHF.

Of note for this clonotype: A much more abundant neighbour one base away suggests this may be a read error. The V and J genes are TRBV4-2 and TRBJ2-2, with D perhaps matching TRBD2 (5 bases). CDR3 length: 14 residues. V was clipped by 4 bases and J by 7 bases, with 13 bases between them. Germline lookup yields CDR1 LGHNA and CDR2 YNFKEQ. For the CDR3, the DNA is TGTGCCAGCAGCCCCCGGACTGGCATCGGGGAGCTGTTTTTT. This translates into CASSPRTGIGELFF.

This clonotype has only a few counts. The chain carries TRBV18 and TRBJ1-5; D remains ambiguous. The CDR3 sequence is 16 residues long. The germline gives CDR1 KGHSH, CDR2 LQKENI. The V end was cut by 1 base, the J end by 0 bases, with 10 bases between. The CDR3: CASSPRQLDSNQPQHF. CDR3 nucleotide sequence: TGTGCCAGCTCACCACGGCAGCTAGATAGCAATCAGCCCCAGCATTTT.

This clonotype was detected once. The rearrangement joins TRBV5-6 to TRBJ1-4; D perhaps matches TRBD1 (5 bases). Trimming took 2 bases from V and 10 from J, leaving 9 bases between them. The germline gives CDR1 SGHDT, CDR2 YYEEEE. The CDR3 length is 12 residues. In nucleotides, the CDR3 is TGTGCCAGCAGCTTAAGCGGGACAAAACTGTTTTTT. Translation gives CASSLSGTKLFF. Full variable domain (outside the CDR3, taken from reference TRBV5-6 and TRBJ1-4): DAGVTQSPTHLIKTRGQQVTLRCSPKSGHDTVSWYQQALGQGPQFIFQYYEEEERQRGNFPDRFSGHQFPNYSSELNVNALLLGDSALYLCASSLSGTKLFFGSGTQLSVL.

This clonotype came up many times. The chain carries TRBV20-1 and TRBJ1-3, with TRBD1 matching over 8 bases. Germline V gene lookup returns CDR1 DFQATT and CDR2 SNEGSKA (reference sequence). This CDR3 spans 15 amino acids. V was pared by 3 bases and J by 1 base, with 5 bases of the junction left unmatched. The CDR3 is CSASQGANSGNTIYF. The CDR3 nucleotides are TGCAGTGCTAGTCAGGGGGCGAATTCTGGAAACACCATATATTTT.

This clonotype was observed a few times. It may be a read error: a sequence one base away is much more abundant. The chain uses TRBV11-2 and TRBJ2-7, with TRBD2 matching over 7 bases. Germline V gives CDR1 SGHAT, CDR2 FQNNGV. CDR3 size: 14 residues. V lost 11 bases to trimming and J lost 1 base; unmatched junction nucleotides: 11. The DNA for the CDR3 is TGTGCCGGCTCCCGTGCTAGCGGTTCCTACGAGCAGTACTTC. Its protein product is CAGSRASGSYEQYF.

This clonotype occurred a few times. The chain is built from TRBV12-3 or TRBV12-4 and TRBJ1-2; no reliable D call. The V and J ends lost 2 bases and 2 bases respectively, with 6 bases between them. The CDR3 contains 13 residues. The CDR3 loop reads CASSLKANYGYTF. The CDR3 DNA is TGTGCCAGCAGTTTAAAAGCCAACTATGGCTACACCTTC.

The V and J genes are TRBV11-2 and TRBJ1-6; D is unclear. The germline V and J ends were trimmed by 5 bases and 15 bases, with 8 bases remaining between them. The CDR3 runs 10 residues. Looked up from germline, CDR1 is SGHAT and CDR2 is FQNNGV. CDR3 coding DNA: TGTGCCAGCAGCGAATTCCGCCTCCACTTT. This gives the protein CASSEFRLHF.

J is TRBJ1-2 and V is TRBV7-2; D call uncertain. V dropped 1 base and J dropped 7 bases, with 25 bases sitting between them. CDR3 length: 18 residues. Germline V lookup: CDR1 SGHTA, CDR2 FQGNSA. CDR3 sequence (DNA): TGTGCCAGCAGCTTAGAGGCTAGCGGAAATCGACTGAGCCTTGGCTACACCTTC. As protein: CASSLEASGNRLSLGYTF. Full variable domain (outside the CDR3, taken from reference TRBV7-2 and TRBJ1-2): GAGVSQSPSNKVTEKGKDVELRCDPISGHTALYWYRQSLGQGLEFLIYFQGNSAPDKSGLPSDRFSAERTGGSVSTLTIQRTQQEDSAVYLCASSLEASGNRLSLGYTFGSGTRLTVV.

With regard to this clonotype: A much larger clonotype is one base distant, so this may be a read error. This rearrangement joins TRBV11-2 to TRBJ2-7; 10 nucleotides agree with TRBD1. CDR1 is SGHAT and CDR2 is FQNNGV in the germline V gene. V was pared by 5 bases and J by 6 bases, with 4 bases of the junction left unmatched. CDR3 length equals 13 residues. As DNA, the CDR3 is TGTGCCAGCAGCCTGGACAGGGGGACCGAGCAGTACTTC. This codes for CASSLDRGTEQYF.